These 12 T cell receptor beta chains came from one sample sequenced in a study of neoadjuvant nivolumab and ipilimumab in lung cancer. Clones were sequenced by immunoSEQ multiplex PCR, and TCRdb holds only the in-frame ones, with some missing. The data show about 18,000 clones, with around 79% seen just once and about 8.1% held by the top ten. The sample here was tumor tissue, taken after neoadjuvant nivolumab, alone or with ipilimumab, at or shortly before surgery. These receptors came from an adult with non-small cell lung cancer.

This clone was seen just once. The chain joins TRBV5-4 to TRBJ2-7, with 12 bases lining up with TRBD2. The CDR3 spans 14 residues. Germline lookup yields CDR1 SGHNT and CDR2 YYREEE (reference sequence). With 0 bases clipped from V and 5 bases from J, the junction kept 0 bases outside the gene matches. CDR3 bases: TGTGCCAGCAGCTTGGGACTAGCGGGGGACGAGCAGTACTTC. Its translation is CASSLGLAGDEQYF.

J is TRBJ2-7 and V is TRBV7-9, with TRBD2 matching over 12 bases. The CDR3 is made up of 16 amino acids. CDR1 is SEHNR and CDR2 is FQNEAQ in the germline V gene (reference sequence). J was trimmed by 8 bases and V by 4 bases; bases with no gene match: 12. The CDR3 DNA reads TGTGCCAGCAGCTCCCCTTCTAGCGGGGGGGCCGGCAAGCAGTACTTC. The encoded protein is CASSSPSSGGAGKQYF.

The rearrangement uses TRBV7-9 and TRBJ2-1, with TRBD1 matching over 7 bases. Germline V gene sequence: CDR1 SEHNR, CDR2 FQNEAQ (reference sequence). Germline trimming cut 5 bases from V and 6 bases from J; bases unmatched to any gene: 4. The CDR3 extends over 13 amino acids. CDR3 residues: CASSKGQINEQFF. CDR3 nucleotide sequence: TGTGCCAGCAGCAAGGGACAGATCAATGAGCAGTTCTTC. The variable domain in full, with the rest retrieved from reference TRBV7-9 and TRBJ2-1, is DTGVSQNPRHKITKRGQNVTFRCDPISEHNRLYWYRQTLGQGPEFLTYFQNEAQLEKSRLLSDRFSAERPKGSFSTLEIQRTEQGDSAMYLCASSKGQINEQFFGPGTRLTVL.

The chain uses TRBV5-1 and TRBJ2-3; D call uncertain. Germline assignment: CDR1 SGHRS and CDR2 YFSETQ. The CDR3 is 15 amino acids. Trimming took 2 bases from V and 2 from J, leaving 12 bases between them. CDR3 amino acids: CASSLGGLPTDTQYF. The CDR3 region has the DNA TGCGCCAGCAGCTTAGGTGGCCTCCCCACAGATACGCAGTATTTT.

V and J are TRBV11-2 and TRBJ2-7; D gene uncertain. Germline V gives CDR1 SGHAT, CDR2 FQNNGV. This CDR3 spans 14 amino acids. V lost 1 base and J 7 bases, leaving 14 bases between the germline ends. The CDR3 reads CASSLVGPVGEQYF. DNA for the CDR3: TGTGCCAGCAGCTTAGTTGGTCCAGTCGGGGAGCAGTACTTC.

In its sample, this clone was seen a few times. The rearrangement joins TRBV5-1 to TRBJ2-7, with 7 bases that match TRBD2. Germline CDR1 SGHRS, CDR2 YFSETQ. The J segment lost 2 bases and the V segment lost 4 bases, leaving 9 bases of the junction unmatched. The CDR3 sequence is 15 residues long. In DNA, the CDR3 is TGCGCCAGCAGCCCGGGGGGAGGGAGGACCTACGAGCAGTACTTC. Its translation: CASSPGGGRTYEQYF.

The CDR3 loop reads CASSFAGTNSYEQYF. DNA for the CDR3: TGTGCCAGCAGCTTTGCGGGAACCAACAGCTACGAGCAGTACTTC. V gene TRBV7-9 combines with J gene TRBJ2-7; perhaps TRBD2 as D (6 bases). This CDR3 has 15 amino acids. CDR1 and CDR2 from the germline V gene are SEHNR and FQNEAQ (reference sequence). Trimming removed 3 bases from V and 3 bases from J, with 15 bases in between.

The rearrangement joins TRBV5-4 to TRBJ2-4; possible D gene TRBD1, 6 bases. Germline V lookup: CDR1 SGHNT, CDR2 YYREEE (reference sequence). V was trimmed by 0 bases and J by 1 base, leaving 11 bases between them. This CDR3 is 16 amino acids long. The CDR3 DNA reads TGTGCCAGCAGCTTGGGTACAGGGCAGGCCAAAAACATTCAGTACTTC. Its protein is CASSLGTGQAKNIQYF. The whole variable domain, remainder taken from reference TRBV5-4 and TRBJ2-4, is ETGVTQSPTHLIKTRGQQVTLRCSSQSGHNTVSWYQQALGQGPQFIFQYYREEENGRGNFPPRFSGLQFPNYSSELNVNALELDDSALYLCASSLGTGQAKNIQYFGAGTRLSVL.

The chain uses TRBV27 and TRBJ2-5; D is uncertain. The V end was cut by 5 bases, the J end by 4 bases, with 23 bases between. In germline, CDR1 is MNHEY, CDR2 SMNVEV (reference sequence). There are 17 residues in the CDR3. This CDR3 reads CASSTIRTSPAPETQYF. CDR3 coding DNA: TGTGCCAGCAGTACAATCCGGACCTCCCCAGCGCCAGAGACCCAGTACTTC.

The chain links TRBV4-3 to TRBJ2-5; TRBD1 agrees at 7 bases. CDR3 length: 15 amino acids. CDR1 and CDR2 (germline): LGHNA, YSLEER. V trimming: 4 bases; J trimming: 0 bases; junction bases outside the gene matches: 5. CDR3 loop: CASSPGTVYQETQYF. Written as DNA, the CDR3 is TGCGCCAGCAGCCCCGGGACAGTGTACCAAGAGACCCAGTACTTC.

This clone was counted a few times. The chain combines TRBV18 with TRBJ2-3; no firm D call. Germline V gene lookup returns CDR1 KGHSH and CDR2 LQKENI. Trimming shortened V by 2 bases and J by 4 bases, and 4 bases separated the two germline ends. This CDR3 comprises 12 residues. In DNA form, the CDR3 reads TGTGCCAGCTCACCATTCGCAGATACGCAGTATTTT. Residues: CASSPFADTQYF.

The rearrangement joins TRBV7-9 to TRBJ2-5; perhaps TRBD1 as D (6 bases). CDR3 length equals 13 residues. Trimming pared 6 bases from V and 7 bases from J, leaving 15 bases between. Germline V gives CDR1 SEHNR, CDR2 FQNEAQ (reference sequence). CDR3 in DNA: TGTGCCAGCAGTTCCGGACAGTGGTCGACCCAGTACTTC. Its protein product is CASSSGQWSTQYF.